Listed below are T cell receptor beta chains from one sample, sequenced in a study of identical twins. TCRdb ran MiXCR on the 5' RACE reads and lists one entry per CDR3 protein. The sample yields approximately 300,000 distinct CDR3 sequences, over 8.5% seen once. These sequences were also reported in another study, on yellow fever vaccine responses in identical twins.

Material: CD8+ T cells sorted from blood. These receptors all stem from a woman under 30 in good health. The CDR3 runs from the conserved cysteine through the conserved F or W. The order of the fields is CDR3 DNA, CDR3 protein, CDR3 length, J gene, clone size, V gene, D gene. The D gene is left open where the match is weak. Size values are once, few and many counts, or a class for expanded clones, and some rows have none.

cdr3_nt: TGCGCCAGCAGCCAAGATGTCCAAGAGACCCAGTACTTC
cdr3_aa: CASSQDVQETQYF
cdr3_length: 13
j_call: TRBJ2-5
clone_size: -
v_call: TRBV4-3
d_call: -

cdr3_nt: TGTGCCAGCATTGGAACGGAGAACACCGGGGAGCTGTTTTTT
cdr3_aa: CASIGTENTGELFF
cdr3_length: 14
j_call: TRBJ2-2
clone_size: many
v_call: TRBV7-8
d_call: -

cdr3_nt: TGTGCCAGCAGCTTAAGGACCACGAACACCGGGGAGCTGTTTTTT
cdr3_aa: CASSLRTTNTGELFF
cdr3_length: 15
j_call: TRBJ2-2
clone_size: many
v_call: TRBV7-9
d_call: -

cdr3_nt: TGCAGTGCTAGAGATACAGAGCGCCCCTACAATGAGCAGTTCTTC
cdr3_aa: CSARDTERPYNEQFF
cdr3_length: 15
j_call: TRBJ2-1
clone_size: -
v_call: TRBV20-1
d_call: -

cdr3_nt: TGCGCCAGCAGCCAAGATGCGACAGTAGCCAAAAACATTCAGTACTTC
cdr3_aa: CASSQDATVAKNIQYF
cdr3_length: 16
j_call: TRBJ2-4
clone_size: many
v_call: TRBV4-3
d_call: -

cdr3_nt: TGTGCCAGCAGGGATAGCGGAAACAATGAGCAGTTCTTC
cdr3_aa: CASRDSGNNEQFF
cdr3_length: 13
j_call: TRBJ2-1
clone_size: -
v_call: TRBV5-4
d_call: -

cdr3_nt: TGTGCCAGCAGCCAAGATTTTGGGGATCAGCCCCAGCATTTT
cdr3_aa: CASSQDFGDQPQHF
cdr3_length: 14
j_call: TRBJ1-5
clone_size: many
v_call: TRBV3-1
d_call: -

cdr3_nt: TGCGCCAGCAGCCAGGATCATGGGGTTCCCGCGACCTACGAGCAGTACTTC
cdr3_aa: CASSQDHGVPATYEQYF
cdr3_length: 17
j_call: TRBJ2-7
clone_size: few
v_call: TRBV4-3
d_call: -

cdr3_nt: TGTGCCTGGAGTGTACAGGCAAATGAGCAGTTCTTC
cdr3_aa: CAWSVQANEQFF
cdr3_length: 12
j_call: TRBJ2-1
clone_size: few
v_call: TRBV30
d_call: -

cdr3_nt: TGCAGTGCTAGAGATTTGACTAGCCCCGAATTGAACACCGGGGAGCTGTTTTTT
cdr3_aa: CSARDLTSPELNTGELFF
cdr3_length: 18
j_call: TRBJ2-2
clone_size: few
v_call: TRBV20-1
d_call: TRBD2

cdr3_nt: TGTGCCAGCAGCGGACTAGCGGGAGTGGGGGAGACCCAGTACTTC
cdr3_aa: CASSGLAGVGETQYF
cdr3_length: 15
j_call: TRBJ2-5
clone_size: few
v_call: TRBV2
d_call: TRBD2

cdr3_nt: TGCGCCAGCAGCCAAGGGCCGTGGGAGACCCAGTACTTC
cdr3_aa: CASSQGPWETQYF
cdr3_length: 13
j_call: TRBJ2-5
clone_size: many
v_call: TRBV4-1
d_call: -

cdr3_nt: TGCAGAGCTAGTGTACAGGGGCGGCACTCAAGCTACAATGAGCAGTTCTTC
cdr3_aa: CRASVQGRHSSYNEQFF
cdr3_length: 17
j_call: TRBJ2-1
clone_size: many
v_call: TRBV20-1
d_call: TRBD1

cdr3_nt: TGCGCCAGCAGCTTCACAGGCCCAAGCTCCTACGAGCAGTACTTC
cdr3_aa: CASSFTGPSSYEQYF
cdr3_length: 15
j_call: TRBJ2-7
clone_size: -
v_call: TRBV5-1
d_call: -

cdr3_nt: TGTGCCAGCAGCTTAGTGTTAGATCAAGAGACCCAGTACTTC
cdr3_aa: CASSLVLDQETQYF
cdr3_length: 14
j_call: TRBJ2-5
clone_size: few
v_call: TRBV11-2
d_call: -

cdr3_nt: TGTGCCAGCAGCTTAGGACTTTTGGTGCTCTTC
cdr3_aa: CASSLGLLVLF
cdr3_length: 11
j_call: TRBJ2-1
clone_size: few
v_call: TRBV7-8
d_call: -

cdr3_nt: TGTGCCAGCAGCACCGGGGCAACTTACCAAGAGACCCAGTACTTC
cdr3_aa: CASSTGATYQETQYF
cdr3_length: 15
j_call: TRBJ2-5
clone_size: few
v_call: TRBV7-2
d_call: -

cdr3_nt: TGTGCCAGCAGCGTAGGGGCGGGAGTATGGCCCACCGAATCCGGGGAGCTGTTTTTT
cdr3_aa: CASSVGAGVWPTESGELFF
cdr3_length: 19
j_call: TRBJ2-2
clone_size: -
v_call: TRBV9
d_call: TRBD2

cdr3_nt: TGTGCCAGCAGCTACACCACAGGGGGGATAGGGTTCTTC
cdr3_aa: CASSYTTGGIGFF
cdr3_length: 13
j_call: TRBJ2-1
clone_size: many
v_call: TRBV12-3/TRBV12-4
d_call: TRBD1

cdr3_nt: TGTGCCAGCAGCCGCGTGATGGGGGGCGGCACAGATACGCAGTATTTT
cdr3_aa: CASSRVMGGGTDTQYF
cdr3_length: 16
j_call: TRBJ2-3
clone_size: many
v_call: TRBV6-2/TRBV6-3
d_call: -

cdr3_nt: TGCAGCGTCCTCGTCCCGGGACAGGGCACAGGTGAAAAACTGTTTTTT
cdr3_aa: CSVLVPGQGTGEKLFF
cdr3_length: 16
j_call: TRBJ1-4
clone_size: many
v_call: TRBV29-1
d_call: TRBD1

cdr3_nt: TGTGCCAGCAGCTTCGGACAGGGGCCATCCTACGAGCAGTACTTC
cdr3_aa: CASSFGQGPSYEQYF
cdr3_length: 15
j_call: TRBJ2-7
clone_size: -
v_call: TRBV11-2
d_call: TRBD1

cdr3_nt: TGTGCCACCAGCAGACCAGAATGGGATGAGCAGTTCTTC
cdr3_aa: CATSRPEWDEQFF
cdr3_length: 13
j_call: TRBJ2-1
clone_size: many
v_call: TRBV15
d_call: -

cdr3_nt: TGTGCCAGCAGTTTCCTAGCGGGTTCCCAAGAGACCCAGTACTTC
cdr3_aa: CASSFLAGSQETQYF
cdr3_length: 15
j_call: TRBJ2-5
clone_size: many
v_call: TRBV12-3/TRBV12-4
d_call: TRBD2

cdr3_nt: TGCAGTGCCAGTAACGAGGACCAGAGCTCCTACGAGCAGTACTTC
cdr3_aa: CSASNEDQSSYEQYF
cdr3_length: 15
j_call: TRBJ2-7
clone_size: -
v_call: TRBV20-1
d_call: -

cdr3_nt: TGTGCCAGCGGATCTAGCGGGGGGTTCAACGAGCAGTACTTC
cdr3_aa: CASGSSGGFNEQYF
cdr3_length: 14
j_call: TRBJ2-7
clone_size: many
v_call: TRBV6-2/TRBV6-3
d_call: TRBD2

cdr3_nt: TGTGCCAGCAGCTTAGTGCGAGGGTCTAGCACAGATACGCAGTATTTT
cdr3_aa: CASSLVRGSSTDTQYF
cdr3_length: 16
j_call: TRBJ2-3
clone_size: many
v_call: TRBV11-2
d_call: -

cdr3_nt: TGCAGTGCTAGAGATGGGCGACAGGGGGAACATGGCTACACCTTC
cdr3_aa: CSARDGRQGEHGYTF
cdr3_length: 15
j_call: TRBJ1-2
clone_size: -
v_call: TRBV20-1
d_call: TRBD1

cdr3_nt: TGTGCCAGCAGTTCAGGGGCGTTTACTGAAGCTTTCTTT
cdr3_aa: CASSSGAFTEAFF
cdr3_length: 13
j_call: TRBJ1-1
clone_size: -
v_call: TRBV6-5
d_call: -

cdr3_nt: TGCGCCAGCAGCCAAGTTCAGGGTTCTGAGCAGTTCTTC
cdr3_aa: CASSQVQGSEQFF
cdr3_length: 13
j_call: TRBJ2-1
clone_size: many
v_call: TRBV4-1
d_call: -

cdr3_nt: TGCAGCGTTGCCAGGGTAGGCTACGAGCAGTACTTC
cdr3_aa: CSVARVGYEQYF
cdr3_length: 12
j_call: TRBJ2-7
clone_size: -
v_call: TRBV29-1
d_call: -

cdr3_nt: TGTGCCAGCAGTTTAGCGCAGGCAGGGTACTCACCCCTCCACTTT
cdr3_aa: CASSLAQAGYSPLHF
cdr3_length: 15
j_call: TRBJ1-6
clone_size: many
v_call: TRBV12-3/TRBV12-4
d_call: -

cdr3_nt: TGTGCCAGCAGCTTGGCGGCAGGGATCAACGAGCAGTACTTC
cdr3_aa: CASSLAAGINEQYF
cdr3_length: 14
j_call: TRBJ2-7
clone_size: many
v_call: TRBV5-5
d_call: -